This T cell receptor beta chain was captured in a study of blood T cells in healthy people across ages. Primers used in a second PCR of roughly 7 to 12 cycles were a sample-barcoded 5' primer and a J-beta primer mix. TCRdb fed the 5' RACE reads into MiXCR, producing one record per CDR3 protein. The sample holds 1.6 million or so distinct CDR3 sequences, about 35% seen once. The CDR3 runs to 15 residues. Trimming took off 2 bases at V and 4 bases at J, with 15 bases between the two ends. The V gene's germline CDR1 is SGHDT and CDR2 YYEEEE. General observations from the study: Roughly linearly, TCR beta diversity per million T cells fell as age increased. Diversity figures derived from one million T cells were judged to underestimate the true value. Naive CD4+ cell counts and diversity both ran higher in long-lived than in aged donors.

With regard to this clonotype: Its antigen is undetermined.

The sequencing input was blood. The chain links TRBV5-6 to TRBJ2-5; possibly TRBD2 for D (7 bases). The sequence was obtained from a woman under 40 in good health. CDR3 sequence reads: CASSLGGGRGETQYF. In DNA form, the CDR3 reads TGTGCCAGCAGCTTAGGGGGGGGCCGGGGAGAGACCCAGTACTTC.